The T cell receptor beta chain described here comes from a study of cytomegalovirus exposure and HLA in healthy donors (dated 2017 in TCRdb). For the wider study: An earlier analysis of approximately 640 of the donors reported approximately 300 Gb of sequence data and 117 million unique TCR beta sequences from about 200 million T cells. About 280 gigabases of sequencing data and around 85 million unique TCR sequences made up an early release that covered around 640 HLA-typed donors. The genetic ancestry cluster associated with self-reported Caucasian donors included 81% of the 398 genotyped donors. The study aimed to test whether signatures of past pathogen exposure could be identified by cataloging public T cell receptors. The study used immunosequencing to profile the T cell repertoires of several hundred subjects and linked those repertoires to cytomegalovirus serostatus. A separate validation cohort of 100 to 150 different subjects was used in addition to the roughly 670-subject first cohort. The study combined high-throughput TCR immunosequencing, statistical association of individual TCRs with disease status, and machine learning to predict cytomegalovirus infection status. A later analysis re-examined previously published TCR beta repertoires from roughly 650 donors and added high-resolution HLA genotyping to investigate patterns of TCR occurrence. Rather than drawing on any new phenotypic data, the later analysis identified candidate immune exposures from TCR beta sequences and the way those sequences occurred across donors. An earlier analysis of 587 of the donors used high-throughput TCR beta sequencing to judge whether each TCR beta V gene segment behaved as functional or pseudogenic. Donor age, sex, ethnicity and CMV serostatus were compiled together with the repertoire data. In a later genetic analysis, genome-wide SNP genotypes for about 65% of the roughly 670 donors were used, and that subset was treated as a discovery cohort. Every discovery cohort repertoire had been produced on one sequencing platform. HLA typing included class I and class II loci at four-digit resolution. The number of typed donors differed by locus: 629-630 for A, B, C, DRB1 and DQB1; some 500 for DQA1; approximately 600 for DPA1; and around 490 for DPB1. Roughly five DR-DQ haplotypes were treated as single units for association and clustering because of strong linkage in the cohort. Among 398 genotyped donors of the cohort, an average of roughly 240,000 unique TCR beta nucleotide sequences were sequenced per donor, around 20% of them non-productive.

As for this clone: Its antigen is still unknown. No much larger clonotype is one base removed from it; base qualities were not supplied.

Library creation used the immunoSEQ multiplex PCR assay. A mixture of 60 forward primers for TCR Vbeta segments and 13 reverse primers for TCR Jbeta segments was used in the multiplex PCR. The CDR3 region of rearranged TCR beta genes was amplified from genomic DNA with a multiplex PCR assay. On the Illumina HiSeq System, the amplified TCR beta libraries were sequenced as 87-base-pair reads. The paper's data handling went like this. A later analysis counted about 80 million unique TCR beta chains across the 666 repertoires, and some 12 million of these chains were shared by at least two donors. Raw reads were error-corrected and collapsed into unique sequences with a nearest-neighbor algorithm that merged closely related sequences to remove PCR and sequencing errors. V, D and J gene segments were assigned by aligning CDR3 sequences to IMGT reference sequences. For a sequence to be retained, a match of at least six nucleotides was required to both a V gene segment and a J gene segment. Rearrangements were classified as productive when the CDR3 lacked stop codons and remained in frame with V and J, and all other rearrangements were classified as non-productive. Following IMGT convention, CDR3 was defined as the stretch from the second conserved V-encoded cysteine up to the conserved J-encoded phenylalanine. In an earlier analysis of roughly 610 of the donors, sequences lacking an unambiguous match to a single V gene segment were excluded. In an earlier analysis of 587 of the donors, a V segment was called functional when productive rearrangements were above 56.7%, and segregating when the standard deviation between donors exceeded 5%. A statistical classification framework was developed to diagnose cytomegalovirus status using the catalog of TCR beta chain sequences. In a later analysis, V and J genes were assigned by comparing TCR nucleotide sequences against IMGT/GENE-DB human TR gene sequences. A later analysis assigned CDR3 sequences and most-parsimonious VDJ recombination scenarios with the TCRdist pipeline. In a later analysis, each TCR beta chain was defined by its CDR3 amino acid sequence together with its V-gene family, and reads without a unique V-gene family were excluded. As a way to deal with suspected cross-contamination and a sequencing artifact, a later analysis dropped approximately 570 nucleotide sequences that were highly shared and had low generation probability. In a later analysis, a clonal expansion index for each public chain was calculated from normalized within-repertoire ranks of inferred template counts. In a later analysis, generation probabilities were computed with a VDJ recombination model fitted to out-of-frame rearrangements, and the resulting probabilities were checked against IGoR. A later analysis scored TCR-TCR, TCR-HLA and TCR-CMV co-occurrence with hypergeometric tests, applying a repertoire-size bias correction to TCR pairs. A later analysis estimated false discovery rates by permuting HLA or CMV assignments 20 times. In a later analysis, co-occurring TCRs were grouped with DBSCAN, and TCRdist sequence similarity was added when clustering was performed within HLA-allele-positive subsets. Co-occurrence clustering excluded repertoires with fewer than 30,000 or more than 120,000 public chains, plus five with anomalous nucleotide sharing. TCRdb mirrors the immuneACCESS table, restricted to in-frame sequences. Some clones are absent from its copies; in checked studies, under half trace to an unresolved V gene, and the reason for the others is unknown. That table supplies the V and J calls and clone size; D and trimming were determined from the DNA. The sample has 150,000 to 200,000 clones on record, 80% to 90% of them singletons. 7.5% to 10% of the sample goes to the ten largest clones.

Here is what the overall study found, with its caveats: The classifier was reported to diagnose cytomegalovirus status with high specificity and sensitivity in both the original cohort and the validation cohort. Immune exposure information for the cohort was limited to CMV serostatus. According to the authors, the approach could potentially be generalized to other disease states and immunological phenotypes. In a later analysis, several top co-occurrence clusters were reported to appear linked to parvovirus B19, influenza, CMV and Epstein-Barr virus. A later analysis found that TCR association rates varied across HLA loci, with DRB1 alleles showing the most associated TCRs and HLA-C alleles the fewest. In a later analysis, most CMV-associated TCR beta chains were found to appear HLA-restricted, with HLA associations seemingly driven largely by CMV exposure. A few of the identified cytomegalovirus-associated TCR beta chains were confirmed in vitro to be specific for cytomegalovirus antigens. Roughly uniform sequencing depth across donors was assumed in presence/absence analyses, although this assumption may not hold. Some IMGT-functional V segments, including TRBV6-2 and TRBV6-3, could not be distinguished by the 87-base-pair reads and were therefore excluded. While some public TCRs were present in many individuals, most TCR sequences turned up only very rarely across donors. A group of highly shared sequence variants was considered likely to be a technical artifact of the sequencing pipeline. A total of roughly 160 TCR beta chains were listed by the study as associated with cytomegalovirus. In an earlier analysis of some 550 of the donors, most TCR beta V segments were observed in productive rearrangements about 87% or about 30% of the time, broadly matching IMGT annotations. The earlier analysis of some 560 of the donors excluded approximately 15 rarely observed V segments, including chromosome 9 orphons, because counts were too low. Strong co-occurrence of HLA alleles, especially DR and DQ, made assigning TCR associations to individual alleles difficult. A further reported finding was that TCR beta sequences accurately predicted the HLA-A and HLA-B alleles for most subjects in the first cohort. In a later analysis, 16,951 TCR beta sequences were associated with specific HLA alleles at a false discovery rate of 0.05. A later analysis found that HLA-associated TCR beta chains were more clonally expanded and had lower generation probabilities than equally common non-associated chains. A later genetic analysis reported fewer N-insertions in productive TCRs among donors in an Asian-associated ancestry cluster than the roughly 670-donor mean. This cohort had only TCR beta chains sequenced, and the lack of alpha or paired-chain data limited which features could be detected. Correlated functional status among segregating V segments might be attributable to linkage disequilibrium, but an unknown experimental factor could not be ruled out. Because HLA typing was missing for some donors at each locus, association tests included only the typed subset. In a later genetic analysis, a missense DCLRE1C variant was associated with V-gene and J-gene trimming of TCR beta chains, and the association was replicated in an independent cohort.

A distance of 14 bases separates the germline ends of V and J, which lose 7 bases and 5 bases respectively. CDR1 and CDR2, looked up from the germline V gene, are MNHEY and SVGAGI. CDR3 length: 13 amino acids, cysteine to phenylalanine. The read is trimmed to its CDR3 DNA, 39 bases read in frame from base 1. The cohort comprised fewer than 750 healthy bone marrow donors. Cohort members were all nominally healthy when sampled, although unrecorded immune exposures were likely present. The donor tested CMV seropositive, placing the donor among the 289 seropositive members of the cohort. Each donor provided a peripheral blood sample, and peripheral blood mononuclear cells were used for TCR beta sequencing. Genomic DNA extraction from the blood cell samples was performed with the Qiagen DNeasy Blood Extraction Kit.

The rearranged segments are TRBV6-5 and TRBJ1-1; perhaps TRBD1 is the D gene, with 6 bases matching. The sample comprised PBMCs. The sequence was collected from a man between 18 and 35 years old in good health and CMV-seropositive. The sequenced DNA: TGTGCCAGCACCTTCGACAGGTTAACTGAAGCTTTCTTT. Its coded protein is CASTFDRLTEAFF.